This entry concerns a single T cell receptor beta chain. The antigen remains unidentified. Reverse transcription used about 0.45 to 1 ug RNA and random hexamers. A multiplex approach, immunoSEQ multiplex PCR, amplified TCR beta CDR3 across 54 Vbeta and 13 Jbeta. TCRdb independently ran MiXCR on the immunoSEQ multiplex PCR reads; one entry per CDR3 protein. The table records about 190,000 distinct CDR3 sequences, 95% of them present only once. This record belongs to a study of CD8 T cells in Susac syndrome. Study-level information: There were six sequenced Susac syndrome patients with active disease and under 10 in remission. Notes on the study in general: In total CD8+ repertoires, roughly 15 Susac-specific public clones were found, and 4 or 5 in CD8+ TEMRA repertoires.

Trimming removed 7 bases at V and 0 bases at J, with 19 bases between. Germline CDR1 SQVTM, CDR2 ANQGSEA. This CDR3 has 15 amino acids. Bulk CD8+ and CD4+ cells came from magnetic negative isolation; CD8+ TEMRA by FACS. What was sequenced was CD8+ T cells from PBMCs. The chain recombines TRBV29-1 with TRBJ2-7; maybe TRBD2 (7 bases). The TCR originated in a human donor with Susac syndrome. The CDR3 is CSEGGVSPSSYEQYF. The CDR3 DNA follows: TGCAGCGAAGGGGGGGTGAGCCCGAGCTCCTACGAGCAGTACTTC.